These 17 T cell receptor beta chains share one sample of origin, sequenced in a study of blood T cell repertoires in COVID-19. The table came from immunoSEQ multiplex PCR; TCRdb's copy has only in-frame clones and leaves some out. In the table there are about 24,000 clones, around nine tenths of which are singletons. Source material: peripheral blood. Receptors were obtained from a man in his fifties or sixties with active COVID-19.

Written as DNA, the CDR3 is TGTGCCAGCAGCTACGGGACAGGGGGGGCTGGGGCCAACGTCCTGACTTTC. Its protein product is CASSYGTGGAGANVLTF. The rearrangement uses TRBV3-1 (or the pseudogene TRBV3-2) and TRBJ2-6; 11 bases are a match to TRBD1. Per the germline V gene, CDR1 is LGHDT and CDR2 is YNNKEL (reference sequence). CDR3 length equals 17 residues. J lost 2 bases, V lost 5 bases, and 5 bases had no gene match.

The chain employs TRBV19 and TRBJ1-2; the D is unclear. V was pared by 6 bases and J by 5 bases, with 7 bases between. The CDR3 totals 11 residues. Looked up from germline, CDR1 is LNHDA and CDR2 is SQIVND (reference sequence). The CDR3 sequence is CASRKEYGYTF. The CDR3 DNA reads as TGTGCCAGTAGGAAAGAGTATGGCTACACCTTC.

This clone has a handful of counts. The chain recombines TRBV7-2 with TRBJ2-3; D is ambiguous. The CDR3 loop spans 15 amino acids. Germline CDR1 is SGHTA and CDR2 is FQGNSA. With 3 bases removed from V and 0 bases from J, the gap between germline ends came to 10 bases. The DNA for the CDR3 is TGTGCCAGCAGCTTTGGGCCTGTGAGCACAGATACGCAGTATTTT. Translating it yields CASSFGPVSTDTQYF.

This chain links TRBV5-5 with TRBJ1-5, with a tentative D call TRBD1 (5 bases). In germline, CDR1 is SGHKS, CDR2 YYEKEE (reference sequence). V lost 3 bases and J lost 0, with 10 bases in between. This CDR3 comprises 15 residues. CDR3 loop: CASSSGGYSNQPQHF. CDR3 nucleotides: TGTGCCAGCAGCTCGGGGGGGTATAGCAATCAGCCCCAGCATTTT.

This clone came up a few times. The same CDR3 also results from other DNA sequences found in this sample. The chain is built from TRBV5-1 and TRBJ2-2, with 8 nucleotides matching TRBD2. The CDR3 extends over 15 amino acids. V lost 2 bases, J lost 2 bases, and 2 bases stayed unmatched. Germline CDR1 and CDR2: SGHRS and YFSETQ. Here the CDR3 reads CASSLAGVNTGELFF. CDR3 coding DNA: TGCGCCAGCAGCTTAGCGGGGGTTAACACCGGGGAGCTGTTTTTT.

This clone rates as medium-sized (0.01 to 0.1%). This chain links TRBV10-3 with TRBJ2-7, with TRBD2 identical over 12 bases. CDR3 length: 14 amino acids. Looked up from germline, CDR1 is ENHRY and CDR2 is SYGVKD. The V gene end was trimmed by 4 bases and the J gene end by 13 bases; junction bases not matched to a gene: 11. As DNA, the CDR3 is TGTGCCATCAGTGCATTTGGGACTAGCGGGCATCACTACTTC. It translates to CAISAFGTSGHHYF.

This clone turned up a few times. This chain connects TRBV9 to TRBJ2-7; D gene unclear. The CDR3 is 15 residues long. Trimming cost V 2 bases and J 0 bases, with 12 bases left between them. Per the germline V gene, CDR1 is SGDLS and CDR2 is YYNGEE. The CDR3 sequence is CASSVSTVSSYEQYF. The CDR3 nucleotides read TGTGCCAGCAGCGTCTCAACGGTGAGCTCCTACGAGCAGTACTTC.

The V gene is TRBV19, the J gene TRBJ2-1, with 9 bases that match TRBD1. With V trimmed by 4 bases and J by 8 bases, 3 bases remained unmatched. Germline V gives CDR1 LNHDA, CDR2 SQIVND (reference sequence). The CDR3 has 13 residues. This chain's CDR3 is CASSKRTGDEQFF. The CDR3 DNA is TGTGCCAGTAGTAAGAGGACAGGGGATGAGCAGTTCTTC.

Here the CDR3 reads CASSPRQGSPLHF. As DNA, the CDR3 is TGTGCCAGCAGCCCCAGACAGGGTTCACCCCTCCACTTT. This chain connects TRBV7-3 to TRBJ1-6; 7 nucleotides agree with TRBD1. Germline CDR1 SGHTA, CDR2 FQGTGA. The CDR3 loop spans 13 amino acids. After removal of 5 bases from V and 9 bases from J, the junction contained 4 bases not matched to a gene.

The CDR3 bases are TGTGCCAGCAGCTACGAGATGGGACAGAACACTGAAGCTTTCTTT. Translating it yields CASSYEMGQNTEAFF. The chain recombines TRBV7-9 with TRBJ1-1; the D gene is possibly TRBD1 (6 bases). The CDR3 loop spans 15 amino acids. V was clipped by 4 bases and J by 1 base, with 13 bases between them. Germline CDR1 is SEHNR and CDR2 is FQNEAQ (reference sequence).

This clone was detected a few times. The DNA of the CDR3 is TGTGCCAGCAGTTCGGACAGGGGGCGCATAGACACTGAAGCTTTCTTT. It yields the protein CASSSDRGRIDTEAFF. The rearrangement links TRBV2 to TRBJ1-1; 11 bases fit TRBD1. V lost 5 bases to trimming and J lost 3 bases; unmatched junction nucleotides: 8. Germline CDR1 reads SNHLY; CDR2 reads FYNNEI. CDR3 size: 16 residues. Combining the CDR3 with reference TRBV2 and TRBJ1-1 gives the whole variable domain EPEVTQTPSHQVTQMGQEVILRCVPISNHLYFYWYRQILGQKVEFLVSFYNNEISEKSEIFDDQFSVERPDGSNFTLKIRSTKLEDSAMYFCASSSDRGRIDTEAFFGQGTRLTVV.

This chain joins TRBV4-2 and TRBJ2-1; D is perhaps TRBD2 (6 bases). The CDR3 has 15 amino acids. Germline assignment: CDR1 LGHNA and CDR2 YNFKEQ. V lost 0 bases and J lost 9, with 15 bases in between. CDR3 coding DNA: TGTGCCAGCAGCCAAGAACGGGACTCCGCCCGTGAGCAGTTCTTC. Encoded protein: CASSQERDSAREQFF.

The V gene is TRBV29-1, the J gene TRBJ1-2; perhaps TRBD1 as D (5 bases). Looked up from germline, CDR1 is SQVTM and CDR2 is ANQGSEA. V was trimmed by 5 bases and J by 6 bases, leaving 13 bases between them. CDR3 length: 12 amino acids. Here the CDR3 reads CSVFWGINGYTF. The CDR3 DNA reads TGCAGCGTTTTTTGGGGCATTAATGGCTACACCTTC.

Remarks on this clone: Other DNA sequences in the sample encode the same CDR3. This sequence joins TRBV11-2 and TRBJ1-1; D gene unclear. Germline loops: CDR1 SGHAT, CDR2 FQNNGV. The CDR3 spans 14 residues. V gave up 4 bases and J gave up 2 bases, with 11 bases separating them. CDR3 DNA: TGTGCCAGCAGCTCAACCGGGATCAACACTGAAGCTTTCTTT. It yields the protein CASSSTGINTEAFF.

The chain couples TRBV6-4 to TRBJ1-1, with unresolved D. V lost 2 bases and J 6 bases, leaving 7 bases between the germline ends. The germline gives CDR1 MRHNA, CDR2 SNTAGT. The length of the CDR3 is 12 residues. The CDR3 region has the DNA TGTGCCAGCAGTGACGCAGAGGCTGAAGCTTTCTTT. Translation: CASSDAEAEAFF.

The chain's CDR3 is CASSPRDSSNTEAFF. The CDR3 coding sequence is TGTGCCAGCTCACCTAGGGACAGCTCGAACACTGAAGCTTTCTTT. The rearrangement joins TRBV18 to TRBJ1-1; 7 bases are a match to TRBD1. Germline loops: CDR1 KGHSH, CDR2 LQKENI. V shed 3 bases and J 1 base; nucleotides not matched to a gene: 5. This CDR3 comprises 15 residues.

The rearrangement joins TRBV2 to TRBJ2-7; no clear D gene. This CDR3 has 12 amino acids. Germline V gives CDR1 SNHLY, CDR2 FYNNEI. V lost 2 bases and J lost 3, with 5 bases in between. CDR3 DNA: TGTGCCAGCAGTGAACGCGTCTACGAGCAGTACTTC. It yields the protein CASSERVYEQYF.